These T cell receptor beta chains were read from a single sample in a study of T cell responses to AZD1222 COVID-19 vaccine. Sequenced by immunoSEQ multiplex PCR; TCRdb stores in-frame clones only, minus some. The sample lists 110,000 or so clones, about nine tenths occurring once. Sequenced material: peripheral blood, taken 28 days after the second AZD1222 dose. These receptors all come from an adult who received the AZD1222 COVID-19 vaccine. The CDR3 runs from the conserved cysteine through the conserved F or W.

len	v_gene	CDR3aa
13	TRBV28	CASSSGTNQPQHF
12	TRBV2	CASSEDRGEQYF
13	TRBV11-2	CASSPYSNQPQHF
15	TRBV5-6	CASSFYRGSNQPQHF
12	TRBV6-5	CASGDPGYEQFF
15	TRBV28	CASRVLGRKNTEAFF
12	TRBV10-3	CASTPTTDTQYF
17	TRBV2	CASSASGPISSTDTQYF
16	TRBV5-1	CASSFTWGASSYEQYF
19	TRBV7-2	CASSLAGGQGRSGDYGYTF
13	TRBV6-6	CASSEPNQETQYF
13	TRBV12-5	CASGLGTGSGYTF
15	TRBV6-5	CASSYRGLGTDTQYF
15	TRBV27	CASSRRQGTNYGYTF
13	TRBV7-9	CASSLYEGQPQHF
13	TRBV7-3	CASSPGSWDTQYF
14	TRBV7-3	CASSLNPHTDTQYF